This record looks at one TCR beta chain sequence and its context. Its matching antigen is unknown. The source of the sample is a study of cytomegalovirus exposure and HLA in healthy donors. Primers for the PCR totalled 60 Vbeta and 13 Jbeta. Clones were read by immunoSEQ multiplex PCR, and TCRdb kept only the in-frame ones, dropping some. This sample has 200,000 to 250,000 clones; approximately 84% occur once, and the top ten carry about 0.58%. Germline CDR1 reads ENHRY; CDR2 reads SYGVKD. The CDR3 extends over 13 amino acids. V shed 10 bases and J shed 4 bases, with 16 bases lying between them. Study-wide findings and caveats: A later analysis reportedly found fewer N-insertions in an Asian-associated ancestry cluster than the roughly 670-donor mean. A few V segments could not be told apart, such as TRBV6-2 and TRBV6-3, and were left out. Presence/absence analyses rested on an assumption that sequencing depth was roughly uniform across donors.

The chain is built from TRBV10-3 and TRBJ1-2; tentatively, D is TRBD1 (6 bases). Sequencing was done on a sample of PBMCs. The sequence came from a woman in her thirties or forties in good health and CMV-seronegative. In nucleotides, the CDR3 is TGTGCCACTGGGGGGGCGACGGCCTATGGCTACACCTTC. Translation: CATGGATAYGYTF.